The next 2 T cell receptor beta chains were all read from a single sample in a study of blood T cells in healthy people across ages. Next came a second PCR, run for about 6 to 12 cycles, which used a sample-barcoded 5' primer along with a J-beta primer mix. TCRdb analysed the 5' RACE reads with MiXCR anew, one entry per CDR3 protein. The table includes about 780,000 distinct CDR3 sequences, less than 80% detected once. The sample taken for sequencing was blood. The receptors derive from a man under 40 in good health.

The chain uses TRBV20-1 and TRBJ2-1, with no clear D. Trimming left V 5 bases short and J 9 bases short, with 14 bases between. The CDR3 loop spans 12 amino acids. CDR1 and CDR2 (germline): DFQATT, SNEGSKA (reference sequence). CDR3 sequence: CSAPTEVGEQFF. The CDR3 region has the DNA TGCAGTGCTCCGACCGAGGTGGGTGAGCAGTTCTTC.

This clonotype was seen a single time. The chain links TRBV10-3 to TRBJ2-3; D call uncertain. V shed 3 bases and J shed 1 base, with 8 bases lying between them. The CDR3 runs to 14 residues. CDR1 is ENHRY, CDR2 SYGVKD, per germline. As DNA, the CDR3 is TGTGCCATCAGTGACGGTTCTCGCACAGATACGCAGTATTTT. This sequence encodes CAISDGSRTDTQYF.